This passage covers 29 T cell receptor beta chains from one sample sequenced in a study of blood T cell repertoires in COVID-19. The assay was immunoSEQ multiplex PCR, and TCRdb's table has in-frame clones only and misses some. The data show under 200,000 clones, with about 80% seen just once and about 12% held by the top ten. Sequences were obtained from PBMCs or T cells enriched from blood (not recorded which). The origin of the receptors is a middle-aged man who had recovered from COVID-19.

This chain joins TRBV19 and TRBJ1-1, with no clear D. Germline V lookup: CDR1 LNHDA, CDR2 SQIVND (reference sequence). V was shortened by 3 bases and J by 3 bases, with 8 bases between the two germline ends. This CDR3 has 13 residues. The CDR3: CASSMKPYTEAFF. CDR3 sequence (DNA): TGTGCCAGTAGTATGAAGCCGTACACTGAAGCTTTCTTT.

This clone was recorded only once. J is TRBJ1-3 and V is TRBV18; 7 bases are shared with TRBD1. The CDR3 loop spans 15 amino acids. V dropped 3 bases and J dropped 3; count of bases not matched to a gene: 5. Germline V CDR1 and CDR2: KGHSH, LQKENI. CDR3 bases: TGTGCCAGCTCACCGCAGGGGGTGAATGGAAACACCATATATTTT. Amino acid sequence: CASSPQGVNGNTIYF.

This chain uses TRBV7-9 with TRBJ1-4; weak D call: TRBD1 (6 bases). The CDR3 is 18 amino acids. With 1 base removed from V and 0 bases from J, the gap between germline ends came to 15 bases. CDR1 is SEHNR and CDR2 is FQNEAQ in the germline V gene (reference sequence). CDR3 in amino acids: CASSLGQGTFATNEKLFF. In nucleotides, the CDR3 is TGTGCCAGCAGCTTAGGGCAGGGGACATTCGCAACTAATGAAAAACTGTTTTTT.

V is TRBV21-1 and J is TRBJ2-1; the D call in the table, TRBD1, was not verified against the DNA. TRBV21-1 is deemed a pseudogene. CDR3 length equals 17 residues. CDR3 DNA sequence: TGTGCCAGCAGCCTTAAGCGACAGGCGAGCTCCTACAATGAGCAGTTCTTC. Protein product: CASSLKRQASSYNEQFF.

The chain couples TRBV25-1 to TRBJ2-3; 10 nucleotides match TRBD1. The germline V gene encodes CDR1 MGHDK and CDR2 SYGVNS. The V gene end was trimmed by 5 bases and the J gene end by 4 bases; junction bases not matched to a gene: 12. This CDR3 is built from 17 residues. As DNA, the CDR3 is TGTGCCAGCAGTCCAAAATCCGGGACAGGGGCCCCAGATACGCAGTATTTT. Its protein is CASSPKSGTGAPDTQYF. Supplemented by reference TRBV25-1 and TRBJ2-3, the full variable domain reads EADIYQTPRYLVIGTGKKITLECSQTMGHDKMYWYQQDPGMELHLIHYSYGVNSTEKGDLSSESTVSRIRTEHFPLTLESARPSHTSQYLCASSPKSGTGAPDTQYFGPGTRLTVL.

CDR3 sequence reads: CASSDSQEAYGYTF. CDR3 sequence (DNA): TGTGCCAGCAGTGATAGTCAGGAGGCCTATGGCTACACCTTC. This chain connects TRBV2 to TRBJ1-2; D gene uncertain. Germline values: CDR1 SNHLY, CDR2 FYNNEI. Between the trimmed V and J ends, which lost 3 bases and 4 bases, there was a span of 12 bases. The CDR3 is made up of 14 amino acids.

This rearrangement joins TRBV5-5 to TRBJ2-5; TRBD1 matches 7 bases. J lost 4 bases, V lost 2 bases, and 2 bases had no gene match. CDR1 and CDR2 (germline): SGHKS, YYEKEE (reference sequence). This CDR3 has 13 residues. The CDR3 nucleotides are TGTGCCAGCAGCTTAGGGGGCGCAGAGACCCAGTACTTC. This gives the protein CASSLGGAETQYF.

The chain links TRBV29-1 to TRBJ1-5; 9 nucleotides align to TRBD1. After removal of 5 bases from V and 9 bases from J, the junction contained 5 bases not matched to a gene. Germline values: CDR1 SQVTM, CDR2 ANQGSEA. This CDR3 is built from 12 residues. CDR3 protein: CSVWTGAGPQHF. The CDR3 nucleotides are TGCAGCGTTTGGACAGGGGCCGGGCCCCAGCATTTT.

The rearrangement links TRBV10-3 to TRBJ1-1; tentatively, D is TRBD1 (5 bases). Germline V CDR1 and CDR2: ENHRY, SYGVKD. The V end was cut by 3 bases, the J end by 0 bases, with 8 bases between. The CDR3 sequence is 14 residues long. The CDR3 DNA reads TGTGCCATCAGTGACGGGGGGATGAACACTGAAGCTTTCTTT. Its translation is CAISDGGMNTEAFF.

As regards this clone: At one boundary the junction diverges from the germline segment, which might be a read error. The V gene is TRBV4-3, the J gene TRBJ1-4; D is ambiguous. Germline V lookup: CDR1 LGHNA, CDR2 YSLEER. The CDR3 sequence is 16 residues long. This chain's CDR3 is CASSPTISPFNEKLFF. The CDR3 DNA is TGCGCCAGTAGCCCAACTATAAGCCCGTTTAATGAAAAACTGTTTTTT.

The CDR3 protein is CASSWTGGFDNSPLHF. The CDR3 coding sequence is TGTGCCAGCAGTTGGACAGGGGGATTTGATAATTCACCCCTCCACTTT. The J gene is TRBJ1-6, the V gene TRBV6-5; TRBD1 aligns across 10 bases. The CDR3 covers 16 residues. J was trimmed by 5 bases and V by 4 bases; bases with no gene match: 5. Germline V gene data show CDR1 as MNHEY and CDR2 as SVGAGI.

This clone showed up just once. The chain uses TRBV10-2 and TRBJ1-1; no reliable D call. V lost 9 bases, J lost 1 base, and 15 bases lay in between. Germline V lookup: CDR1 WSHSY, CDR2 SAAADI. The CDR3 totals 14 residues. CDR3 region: CASKNEGWNTEAFF. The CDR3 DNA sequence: TGCGCCAGTAAAAATGAGGGATGGAACACTGAAGCTTTCTTT.

The CDR3, as DNA: TGTGCCAGCAGCTCTTTTCCGGGACTAGCGGGGGGTGAGCAGTTCTTC. This gives the protein CASSSFPGLAGGEQFF. This sequence joins TRBV7-2 and TRBJ2-1, with TRBD2 identical over 15 bases. With V trimmed by 4 bases and J by 9 bases, 7 bases remained unmatched. Germline V gene data show CDR1 as SGHTA and CDR2 as FQGNSA. The CDR3 extends over 16 amino acids.

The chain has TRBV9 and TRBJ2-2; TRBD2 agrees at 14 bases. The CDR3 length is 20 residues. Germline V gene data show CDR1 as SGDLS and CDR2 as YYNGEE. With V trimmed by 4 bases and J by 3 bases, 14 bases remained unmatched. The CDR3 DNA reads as TGTGCCAGCAGCCAAGGCCGAGGGACTAGCGGGGGTACACACACCGGGGAGCTGTTTTTT. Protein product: CASSQGRGTSGGTHTGELFF.

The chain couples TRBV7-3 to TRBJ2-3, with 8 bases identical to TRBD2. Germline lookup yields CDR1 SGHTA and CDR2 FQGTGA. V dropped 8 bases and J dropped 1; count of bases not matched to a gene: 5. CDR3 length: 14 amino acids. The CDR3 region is CASGRGAGTDTQYF. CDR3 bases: TGTGCCAGCGGGCGGGGGGCCGGCACAGATACGCAGTATTTT.

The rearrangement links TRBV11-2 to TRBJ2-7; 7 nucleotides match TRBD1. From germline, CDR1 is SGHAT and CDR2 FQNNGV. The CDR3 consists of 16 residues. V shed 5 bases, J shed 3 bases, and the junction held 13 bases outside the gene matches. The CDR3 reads CASSAARDRFVYEQYF. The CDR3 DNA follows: TGTGCCAGCAGCGCCGCTAGGGACAGATTCGTCTACGAGCAGTACTTC.

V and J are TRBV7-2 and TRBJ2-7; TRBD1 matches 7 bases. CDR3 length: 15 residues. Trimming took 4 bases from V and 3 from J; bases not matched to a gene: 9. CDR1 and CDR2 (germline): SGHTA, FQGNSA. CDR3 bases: TGTGCCAGCAGCTGGGACGGGACAGAGTTCTACGAGCAGTACTTC. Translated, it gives CASSWDGTEFYEQYF.

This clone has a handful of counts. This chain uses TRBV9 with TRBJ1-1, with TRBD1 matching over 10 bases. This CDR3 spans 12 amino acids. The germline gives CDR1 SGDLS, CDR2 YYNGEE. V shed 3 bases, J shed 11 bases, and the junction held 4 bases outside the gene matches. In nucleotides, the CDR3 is TGTGCCAGCAGCGCAGGGACAGGGGTCGCTTTCTTT. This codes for CASSAGTGVAFF.

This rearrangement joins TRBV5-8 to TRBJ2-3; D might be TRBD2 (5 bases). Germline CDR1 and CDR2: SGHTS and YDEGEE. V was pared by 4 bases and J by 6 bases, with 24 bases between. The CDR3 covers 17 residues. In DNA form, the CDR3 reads TGTGCCAGCAGCCCCCCCCTAGCCCGGCTAGTCTGGGATACGCAGTATTTT. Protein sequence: CASSPPLARLVWDTQYF.

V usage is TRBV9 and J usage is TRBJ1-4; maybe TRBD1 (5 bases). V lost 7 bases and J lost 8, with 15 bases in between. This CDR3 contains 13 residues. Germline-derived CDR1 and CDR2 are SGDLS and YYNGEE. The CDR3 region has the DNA TGTGCCAGCGGTACAGGCGAACCAGAAAAACTGTTTTTT. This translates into CASGTGEPEKLFF. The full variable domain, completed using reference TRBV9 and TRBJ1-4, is DSGVTQTPKHLITATGQRVTLRCSPRSGDLSVYWYQQSLDQGLQFLIQYYNGEERAKGNILERFSAQQFPDLHSELNLSSLELGDSALYFCASGTGEPEKLFFGSGTQLSVL.

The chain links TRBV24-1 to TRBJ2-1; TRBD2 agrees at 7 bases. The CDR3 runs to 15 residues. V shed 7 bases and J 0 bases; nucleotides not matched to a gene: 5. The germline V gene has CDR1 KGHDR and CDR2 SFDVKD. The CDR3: CATSSGGSSYNEQFF. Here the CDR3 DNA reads TGTGCCACCAGCTCCGGGGGGAGCTCCTACAATGAGCAGTTCTTC.

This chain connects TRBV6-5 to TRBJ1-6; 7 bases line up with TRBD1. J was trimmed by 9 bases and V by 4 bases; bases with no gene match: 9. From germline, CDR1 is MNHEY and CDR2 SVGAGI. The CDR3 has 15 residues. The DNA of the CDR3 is TGTGCCAGCAGTTCTAGGCGGACAGGAGGTTCACCCCTCCACTTT. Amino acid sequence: CASSSRRTGGSPLHF.

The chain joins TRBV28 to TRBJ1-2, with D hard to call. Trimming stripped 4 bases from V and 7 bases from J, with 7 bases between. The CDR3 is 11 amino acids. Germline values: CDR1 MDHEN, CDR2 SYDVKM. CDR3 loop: CASSSLVGYTF. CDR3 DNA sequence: TGTGCCAGCAGTTCCTTAGTTGGCTACACCTTC.

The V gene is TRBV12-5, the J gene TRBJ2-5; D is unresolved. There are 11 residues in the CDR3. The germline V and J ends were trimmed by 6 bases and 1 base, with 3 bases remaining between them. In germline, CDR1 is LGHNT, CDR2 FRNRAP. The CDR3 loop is CASGIQETQYF. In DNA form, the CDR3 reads TGTGCTAGTGGCATCCAAGAGACCCAGTACTTC.

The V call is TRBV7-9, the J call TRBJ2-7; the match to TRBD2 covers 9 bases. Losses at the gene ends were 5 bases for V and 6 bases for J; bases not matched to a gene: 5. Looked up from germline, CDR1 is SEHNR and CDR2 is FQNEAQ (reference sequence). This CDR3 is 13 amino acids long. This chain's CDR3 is CASSKAGGLEQYF. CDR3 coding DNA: TGTGCCAGCAGCAAAGCGGGGGGACTCGAGCAGTACTTC.

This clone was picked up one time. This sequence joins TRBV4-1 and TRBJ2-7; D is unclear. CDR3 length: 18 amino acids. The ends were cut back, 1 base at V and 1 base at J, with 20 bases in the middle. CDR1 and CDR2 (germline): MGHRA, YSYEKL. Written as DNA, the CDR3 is TGCGCCAGCAGCCAAGTAGGTATTGGCGGCAGAACTTCCTACGAGCAGTACTTC. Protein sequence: CASSQVGIGGRTSYEQYF.

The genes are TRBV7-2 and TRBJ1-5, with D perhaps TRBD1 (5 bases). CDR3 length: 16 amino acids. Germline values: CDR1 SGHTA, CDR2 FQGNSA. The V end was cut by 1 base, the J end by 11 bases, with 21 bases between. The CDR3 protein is CASSLVGGGGLGAQHF. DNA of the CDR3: TGTGCCAGCAGCTTAGTGGGAGGCGGGGGATTAGGGGCCCAGCATTTT.

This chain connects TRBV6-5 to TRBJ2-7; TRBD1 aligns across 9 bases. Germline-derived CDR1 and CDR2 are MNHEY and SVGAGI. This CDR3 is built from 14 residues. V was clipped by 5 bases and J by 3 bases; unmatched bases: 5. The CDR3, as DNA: TGTGCCAGCAGTCGGGGACAGGGCGGCTACGAGCAGTACTTC. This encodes CASSRGQGGYEQYF.

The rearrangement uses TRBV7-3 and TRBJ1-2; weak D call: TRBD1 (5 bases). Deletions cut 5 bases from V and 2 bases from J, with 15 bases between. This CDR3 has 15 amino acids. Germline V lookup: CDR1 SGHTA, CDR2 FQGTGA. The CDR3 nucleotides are TGTGCCAGCAGCCCTAGGGGTGGAGCCAACTATGGCTACACCTTC. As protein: CASSPRGGANYGYTF.